This TCR beta chain comes out of a study of shared clonotypes between healthy human individuals. Every contributor of samples was a Caucasian grown-up residing in Nashville, Tennessee. Findings and caveats of the study: Compared with memory subsets, naive subsets generally had larger estimated richness.

The CDR3 has 16 amino acids. CDR1 and CDR2 (germline): MNHNS, SASEGT. V shed 0 bases, J shed 10 bases, and the junction held 8 bases outside the gene matches. As to this clone: What it recognizes is unknown.

Only in-frame clones appear in the TCRdb table, and some are missing; sequencing was by immunoSEQ multiplex PCR. The data show 1.4 million or so clones, with just under 99% seen just once and about 0.34% held by the top ten. Sequenced input: naive CD4+ T cells sorted from blood. Noted subset: CD45RA+ positively selected. The receptor was isolated from a young man in good health. This chain connects TRBV6-1 to TRBJ2-1; TRBD2 matches at 11 bases. For the CDR3, the DNA is TGTGCCAGCAGTGAAGCGATGGTAGCGGGAGGGCCCGAGCAGTTCTTC. Translated, it gives CASSEAMVAGGPEQFF.